Following are 6 T cell receptor beta chains from one sample sequenced in a study of shared clonotypes between healthy human individuals. Libraries were prepared by immunoSEQ multiplex PCR; TCRdb keeps only in-frame clonotypes and omits some of them. The table records 180,000 or so clones, 85% to 95% of them present only once. Material: naive CD4+ T cells sorted from blood. Subset meaning: CD45RA+ positively selected. The receptor set was obtained from a woman in her thirties in good health.

The chain joins TRBV27 to TRBJ1-2; a possible D gene is TRBD1 (5 bases). The length of the CDR3 is 14 residues. V shed 2 bases and J shed 4 bases, with 11 bases lying between them. Per germline, CDR1 MNHEY and CDR2 SMNVEV (reference sequence). This CDR3 is CASSLRTPFYGYTF. CDR3 coding DNA: TGTGCCAGCAGTTTAAGGACACCCTTCTATGGCTACACCTTC.

The V gene is TRBV7-9, the J gene TRBJ2-1, with TRBD2 matching over 9 bases. Germline CDR1 and CDR2: SEHNR and FQNEAQ (reference sequence). The ends lost 5 bases at V and 9 bases at J; junction bases unmatched: 14. CDR3 length equals 16 residues. The CDR3 bases are TGTGCCAGCAGCATCCGAGGCGGGAGGGAAGTTGGTGAGCAGTTCTTC. Protein: CASSIRGGREVGEQFF.

In its sample, this clone was seen a few times. This chain connects TRBV11-2 to TRBJ1-5; D gene ambiguous. Between the trimmed V and J ends, which lost 1 base and 7 bases, there was a span of 5 bases. The V gene's germline CDR1 is SGHAT and CDR2 FQNNGV. The CDR3 covers 12 residues. For the CDR3, the DNA is TGTGCCAGCAGCTTAGGCGGGCAGCCCCAGCATTTT. Its protein product is CASSLGGQPQHF.

This sequence joins TRBV15 and TRBJ2-3; D remains ambiguous. The CDR3 is 16 residues long. Trimming left V 0 bases short and J 0 bases short, with 10 bases between. The germline V gene has CDR1 LNHNV and CDR2 YYDKDF (reference sequence). DNA for the CDR3: TGTGCCACCAGCAGAGAGTCGTACTCTAGCACAGATACGCAGTATTTT. Translating it yields CATSRESYSSTDTQYF.

This chain joins TRBV11-2 and TRBJ1-5; D call uncertain. From germline, CDR1 is SGHAT and CDR2 FQNNGV. CDR3 length: 12 residues. With 0 bases removed from V and 6 bases from J, the gap between germline ends came to 3 bases. The CDR3: CASSLDFQPQHF. The CDR3 DNA reads as TGTGCCAGCAGCTTAGACTTTCAGCCCCAGCATTTT.

The chain recombines TRBV5-4 with TRBJ2-5, with 12 positions matching TRBD2. The tail of the sequence fits TRBJ2-7 better, so the J call may be wrong. CDR1 SGHNT and CDR2 YYREEE come from the germline V gene (reference sequence). This CDR3 is 14 amino acids long. Here the CDR3 reads CASSGTSGFHEQYF. The CDR3, as DNA: TGTGCCAGCTCCGGGACTAGCGGGTTCCACGAGCAGTACTTC.